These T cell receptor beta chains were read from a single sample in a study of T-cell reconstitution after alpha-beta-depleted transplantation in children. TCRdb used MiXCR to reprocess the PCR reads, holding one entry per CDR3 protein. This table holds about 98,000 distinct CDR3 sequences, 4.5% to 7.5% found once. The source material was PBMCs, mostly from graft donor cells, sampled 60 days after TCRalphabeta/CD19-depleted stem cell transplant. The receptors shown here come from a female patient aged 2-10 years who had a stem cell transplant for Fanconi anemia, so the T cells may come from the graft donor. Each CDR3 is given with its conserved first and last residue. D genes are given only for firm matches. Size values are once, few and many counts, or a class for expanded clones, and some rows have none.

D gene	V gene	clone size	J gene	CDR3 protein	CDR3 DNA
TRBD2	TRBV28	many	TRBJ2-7	CASSLLAGDEQYF	TGTGCCAGCAGTTTACTAGCGGGGGACGAGCAGTACTTC
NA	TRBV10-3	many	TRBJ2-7	CAISTTGYEQYF	TGTGCCATCAGTACTACAGGTTACGAGCAGTACTTC
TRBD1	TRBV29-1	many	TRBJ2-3	CSVGQGGADTQYF	TGCAGCGTGGGACAGGGGGGCGCAGATACGCAGTATTTT
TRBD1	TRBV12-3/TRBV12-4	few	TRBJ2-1	CASSWTGGGDEQFF	TGTGCCAGCAGTTGGACAGGGGGCGGGGATGAGCAGTTCTTC
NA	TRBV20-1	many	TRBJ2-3	CSATNPGSSTDTQYF	TGCAGTGCCACCAATCCAGGGTCTAGCACAGATACGCAGTATTTT
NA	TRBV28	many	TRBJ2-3	CASSLGVVSTDTQYF	TGTGCCAGCAGTCTAGGGGTAGTAAGCACAGATACGCAGTATTTT
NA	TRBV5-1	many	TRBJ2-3	CASSLEWDTDTQYF	TGCGCCAGCAGCTTGGAGTGGGACACAGATACGCAGTATTTT
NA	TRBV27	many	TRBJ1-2	CASSPAPFGGYTF	TGTGCCAGCAGCCCAGCACCCTTTGGCGGCTACACCTTC
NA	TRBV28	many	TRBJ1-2	CASSKRHRGNYGYTF	TGTGCCAGCAGCAAACGACATCGTGGGAACTATGGCTACACCTTC
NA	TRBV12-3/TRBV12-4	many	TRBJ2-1	CASSLSPSEYNEQFF	TGTGCCAGCAGTTTATCCCCCTCGGAGTACAATGAGCAGTTCTTC
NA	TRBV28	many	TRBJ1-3	CASSLWARVTEAGNTIYF	TGTGCCAGCAGTTTATGGGCCAGGGTAACAGAGGCTGGAAACACCATATATTTT
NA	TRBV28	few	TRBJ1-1	CASSLGRGRVNTEAFF	TGTGCCAGCAGTTTGGGCAGGGGAAGGGTGAACACTGAAGCTTTCTTT
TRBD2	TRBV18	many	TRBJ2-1	CASSPLPGTSSYNEQFF	TGTGCCAGCTCACCACTCCCCGGGACTAGCTCCTACAATGAGCAGTTCTTC
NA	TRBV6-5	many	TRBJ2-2	CASSYSIVRLNTGELFF	TGTGCCAGCAGTTACTCGATTGTGCGGTTGAACACCGGGGAGCTGTTTTTT
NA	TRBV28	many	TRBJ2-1	CASSYDSSSYNEQFF	TGTGCCAGCAGCTACGACAGCAGCTCCTACAATGAGCAGTTCTTC
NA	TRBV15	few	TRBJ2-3	CATSRDRVGGATDTQYF	TGTGCCACCAGCAGAGATCGAGTGGGGGGGGCCACAGATACGCAGTATTTT
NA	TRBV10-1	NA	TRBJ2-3	CASSARDTQYF	TGCGCCAGCAGTGCACGAGATACGCAGTATTTT
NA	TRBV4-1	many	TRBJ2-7	CASSPWPAYEQYF	TGCGCCAGCAGCCCTTGGCCAGCCTACGAGCAGTACTTC
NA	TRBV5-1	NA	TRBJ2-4	CASSLDQRDIQYF	TGCGCCAGCAGCTTGGACCAGAGGGACATTCAGTACTTC
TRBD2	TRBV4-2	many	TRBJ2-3	CASSQVRLAVTDTQYF	TGTGCCAGCAGCCAAGTAAGGCTAGCGGTCACAGATACGCAGTATTTT
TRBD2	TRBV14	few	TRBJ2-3	CASSLGRAPDTQYF	TGTGCCAGCAGCCTTGGGAGGGCCCCAGATACGCAGTATTTT
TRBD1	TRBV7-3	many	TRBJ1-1	CASSVRGTGGFDPLNTEAFF	TGTGCCAGCAGCGTAAGAGGGACAGGGGGCTTCGATCCGTTGAACACTGAAGCTTTCTTT
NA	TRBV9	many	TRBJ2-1	CASSVELHGVNEQFF	TGTGCCAGCAGCGTTGAACTCCATGGGGTCAATGAGCAGTTCTTC
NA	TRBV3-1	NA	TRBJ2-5	CTSSQRPLVEGGAKTQYF	TGTACCAGCAGCCAACGACCCTTGGTGGAAGGGGGGGCGAAGACCCAGTACTTC
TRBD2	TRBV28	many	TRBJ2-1	CASISGTTYNEQFF	TGTGCCAGCATCTCCGGGACTACTTACAATGAGCAGTTCTTC
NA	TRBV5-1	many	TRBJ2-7	CASSHTVPTRGQYF	TGCGCCAGCTCTCACACCGTGCCCACTCGCGGGCAGTACTTC
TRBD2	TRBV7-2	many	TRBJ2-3	CASSLAFQAGGEDTQYF	TGTGCCAGCAGCTTAGCCTTTCAAGCGGGGGGCGAAGATACGCAGTATTTT
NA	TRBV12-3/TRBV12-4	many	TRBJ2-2	CASSPDSPNTGELFF	TGTGCCAGCAGCCCCGACAGCCCGAACACCGGGGAGCTGTTTTTT
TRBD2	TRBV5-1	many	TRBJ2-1	CASSSSAGGYVLGEQFF	TGCGCCAGCAGCTCGTCAGCGGGAGGTTACGTCCTTGGGGAGCAGTTCTTC
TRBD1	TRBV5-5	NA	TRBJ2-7	CASSARDRGNYEQYF	TGTGCCAGCAGCGCACGGGACAGGGGGAACTACGAGCAGTACTTC
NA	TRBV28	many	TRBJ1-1	CASRLNSAQRGTEAFF	TGTGCCAGCAGGCTCAACAGTGCACAAAGAGGGACTGAAGCTTTCTTT
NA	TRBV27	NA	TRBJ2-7	CASRRTGISFYEQYF	TGTGCCAGCAGACGTACAGGGATTAGTTTCTACGAGCAGTACTTC
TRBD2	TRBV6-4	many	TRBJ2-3	CASSDSSGRADTQYF	TGTGCCAGCAGTGACTCTAGCGGGAGGGCAGATACGCAGTATTTT
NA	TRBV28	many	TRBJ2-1	CASSLSAGPSSYNEQFF	TGTGCCAGCAGTTTATCGGCGGGGCCAAGCTCCTACAATGAGCAGTTCTTC
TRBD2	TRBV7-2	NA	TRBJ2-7	CASSFGGRASYEQYF	TGTGCCAGCAGCTTCGGCGGGAGGGCCTCCTACGAGCAGTACTTC
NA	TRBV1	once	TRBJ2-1	CTSSQEKGISAAGRGYNEQFF	TGCACCAGCAGCCAAGAGAAAGGGATATCAGCGGCCGGGAGGGGGTACAATGAGCAGTTCTTC
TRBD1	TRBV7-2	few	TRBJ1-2	CASSSNRGGGYGYTF	TGTGCCAGCAGCTCGAACAGGGGAGGGGGCTATGGCTACACCTTC
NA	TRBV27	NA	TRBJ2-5	CASRNPGLSGINETQYF	TGTGCCAGCAGAAACCCGGGACTCTCAGGGATTAATGAGACCCAGTACTTC
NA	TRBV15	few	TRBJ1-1	CATSRAPGAEAFF	TGTGCCACCAGCAGAGCACCCGGGGCTGAAGCTTTCTTT
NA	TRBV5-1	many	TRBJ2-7	CASSDSRQPPYEQYF	TGCGCCAGCAGCGATTCCCGACAGCCTCCCTACGAGCAGTACTTC
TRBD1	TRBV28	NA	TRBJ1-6	CASSLMTGQGYNSPLHF	TGTGCCAGCAGCCTTATGACCGGACAGGGCTATAATTCACCCCTCCACTTT
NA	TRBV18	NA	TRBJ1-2	CASSLQVTNYGYTF	TGTGCCAGCTCACTCCAGGTGACTAACTATGGCTACACCTTC
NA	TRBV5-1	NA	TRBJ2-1	CASSWGGQRNEQFF	TGCGCCAGCAGCTGGGGGGGACAAAGAAATGAGCAGTTCTTC
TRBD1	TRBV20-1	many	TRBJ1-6	CSARDLGTGGAHSPLHF	TGCAGTGCTAGAGATCTCGGGACAGGGGGCGCGCATTCACCCCTCCACTTT
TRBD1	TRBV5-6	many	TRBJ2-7	CASRSGQGYEQYF	TGTGCCAGCAGATCTGGACAGGGCTACGAGCAGTACTTC
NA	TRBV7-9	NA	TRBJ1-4	CASSLANEKLFF	TGTGCCAGCAGCTTAGCGAATGAAAAACTGTTTTTT
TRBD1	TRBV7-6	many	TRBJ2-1	CASSLGGTGGQNEQFF	TGTGCCAGCAGCTTAGGGGGGACAGGGGGTCAAAATGAGCAGTTCTTC
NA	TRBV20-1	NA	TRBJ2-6	CSARDRGAGANVLTF	TGCAGTGCTAGAGATCGGGGAGCCGGGGCCAACGTCCTGACTTTC
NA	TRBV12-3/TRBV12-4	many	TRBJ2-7	CASSLAFQGIYEQYF	TGTGCCAGCAGTTTAGCATTTCAGGGGATCTACGAGCAGTACTTC
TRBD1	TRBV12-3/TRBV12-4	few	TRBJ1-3	CASSPGADRAGNTIYF	TGTGCCAGCAGCCCGGGGGCCGACAGGGCTGGAAACACCATATATTTT